This TCR beta chain appears in the sequencing data of a study of TIL therapy for anti-PD-1-resistant metastatic lung cancer. Turning to the study itself: Tumors were harvested before any PD-1/PD-L1 blockade.

In germline, CDR1 is SGDLS, CDR2 YYNGEE. The CDR3 runs 15 residues. Trimming shortened V by 0 bases and J by 6 bases, and 14 bases separated the two germline ends. Noted time point: pre-treatment sample, taken before nivolumab and TIL therapy. Adults with stage 4 NSCLC were enrolled in a phase I trial. The immunoSEQ assay was v3. Each library reached about 2.1 million read pairs, or 5-6 million at deep level. The data were produced by immunoSEQ multiplex PCR, yet TCRdb's version contains in-frame clones alone and is incomplete. The sample gives 55,000 to 70,000 clones, about nine tenths of which show up once; 2.5% to 3% is in the top ten.

Material: blood, obtained at baseline. This chain links TRBV9 with TRBJ2-3; D remains ambiguous. The sequence was collected from a person between 25 and 80 years old with non-small cell lung cancer. In nucleotides, the CDR3 is TGTGCCAGCAGCGTAGGCCAGGCCCGCTTGGATACGCAGTATTTT. Amino acid sequence: CASSVGQARLDTQYF.